This paragraph covers one T cell receptor (beta chain) sequence. Its antigen is unknown. This specimen comes from a study of cytomegalovirus exposure and HLA in healthy donors. Study-level points and caveats: The tendency of first-cohort TCR clusters to co-occur in the roughly 130 validation repertoires emerged from a later analysis. The study found most TCR sequences rare, yet found some public TCRs in many donors.

Profiling relied on immunoSEQ multiplex PCR, and the TCRdb table lists in-frame clones only, not all of them. Altogether 56,000 or so clones are present, just over 90% being singletons, with the ten largest covering about 1.8%. CDR3 length: 17 amino acids. Trimming removed 3 bases from V and 1 base from J; junction bases left unmatched: 10. Germline V lookup: CDR1 LNHDA, CDR2 SQIVND (reference sequence). The sequence was collected from a woman between 18 and 29 years old in good health and CMV-seropositive. Sequenced: PBMCs. The rearrangement uses TRBV19 and TRBJ2-3; 7 nucleotides align to TRBD1. The CDR3 DNA reads TGTGCCAGTAGTATCCCCTCGTTCGACAGGGGCACAGATACGCAGTATTTT. As protein: CASSIPSFDRGTDTQYF.